Presented here are 17 T cell receptor beta chains from one specimen sequenced in a study of shared clonotypes between healthy human individuals. This table comes from immunoSEQ multiplex PCR, and its TCRdb copy is limited to in-frame clones, with some not included. The sample lists about 2 million clones, roughly 94% seen once, with 0.1% to 0.15% in the top ten. The specimen sequenced was naive CD4+ T cells sorted from blood. Indicated subset: CD45RA+ positively selected. The receptors here all came from a man between 18 and 29 years old in good health.

This chain joins TRBV18 and TRBJ2-1, with TRBD2 matching over 7 bases. Germline loops: CDR1 KGHSH, CDR2 LQKENI. This CDR3 spans 13 amino acids. With V trimmed by 6 bases and J by 7 bases, 6 bases remained unmatched. CDR3 protein: CASSVWTRNEQFF. The CDR3 DNA is TGTGCCAGCTCCGTTTGGACTAGGAATGAGCAGTTCTTC.

J is TRBJ2-7 and V is TRBV7-6, with TRBD2 identical over 7 bases. Looked up from germline, CDR1 is SGHVS and CDR2 is FNYEAQ. V dropped 5 bases and J dropped 5; count of bases not matched to a gene: 21. The CDR3 is 18 residues long. CDR3 residues: CASSPKEERDIVRDEQYF. The CDR3 DNA sequence: TGTGCCAGCAGCCCCAAGGAAGAGCGGGATATCGTGCGGGACGAGCAGTACTTC.

The chain uses TRBV5-1 and TRBJ2-3; D is ambiguous. The CDR3 runs to 14 residues. CDR1 and CDR2 from the germline V gene are SGHRS and YFSETQ. Trimming pared 1 base from V and 5 bases from J, leaving 11 bases between. The CDR3 coding sequence is TGCGCCAGCAGCTTGTGGCGTTTCCAAGATACGCAGTATTTT. Translation gives CASSLWRFQDTQYF.

V is TRBV11-2 and J is TRBJ2-1; 7 positions match TRBD1. In germline, CDR1 is SGHAT, CDR2 FQNNGV. With V trimmed by 1 base and J by 3 bases, 3 bases remained unmatched. CDR3 size: 15 residues. The CDR3 loop reads CASSLGQGIYNEQFF. DNA of the CDR3: TGTGCCAGCAGCTTAGGACAGGGTATCTACAATGAGCAGTTCTTC. The variable domain in full, with the rest retrieved from reference TRBV11-2 and TRBJ2-1, is EAGVAQSPRYKIIEKRQSVAFWCNPISGHATLYWYQQILGQGPKLLIQFQNNGVVDDSQLPKDRFSAERLKGVDSTLKIQPAKLEDSAVYLCASSLGQGIYNEQFFGPGTRLTVL.

V is TRBV7-9 and J is TRBJ1-1; no firm D call. V lost 0 bases to trimming and J lost 0 bases, with 5 bases between them. The CDR3 is 14 amino acids. Germline V CDR1 and CDR2: SEHNR, FQNEAQ (reference sequence). Here the CDR3 DNA reads TGTGCCAGCAGCTTAGCCAGATTGAACACTGAAGCTTTCTTT. This sequence encodes CASSLARLNTEAFF.

The rearrangement joins TRBV29-1 to TRBJ1-2; no reliable D call. CDR3 length equals 13 residues. Per germline, CDR1 SQVTM and CDR2 ANQGSEA. Between the trimmed V and J ends, which lost 4 bases and 4 bases, there was a span of 13 bases. CDR3 region: CSVGDNMVYGYTF. The CDR3 nucleotides read TGCAGCGTTGGTGACAACATGGTCTATGGCTACACCTTC. Together with reference TRBV29-1 and TRBJ1-2, the CDR3 gives the full variable domain: SAVISQKPSRDICQRGTSLTIQCQVDSQVTMMFWYRQQPGQSLTLIATANQGSEATYESGFVIDKFPISRPNLTFSTLTVSNMSPEDSSIYLCSVGDNMVYGYTFGSGTRLTVV.

The rearrangement joins TRBV18 to TRBJ2-3, with a weak D call TRBD2 (6 bases). V lost 2 bases to trimming and J lost 1 base, with 10 bases between them. The CDR3 extends over 15 amino acids. The V gene's germline CDR1 is KGHSH and CDR2 LQKENI. The CDR3 spells CASSPGAGRTDTQYF. CDR3 bases: TGTGCCAGCTCACCAGGGGCGGGACGCACAGATACGCAGTATTTT. The full variable domain, in which reference TRBV18 and TRBJ2-3 provide the parts outside the CDR3, is NAGVMQNPRHLVRRRGQEARLRCSPMKGHSHVYWYRQLPEEGLKFMVYLQKENIIDESGMPKERFSAEFPKEGPSILRIQQVVRGDSAAYFCASSPGAGRTDTQYFGPGTRLTVL.

The chain joins TRBV13 to TRBJ2-2; the D gene is possibly TRBD2 (5 bases). The CDR3 has 18 residues. Germline V gene data show CDR1 as PRHDT and CDR2 as FYEKMQ (reference sequence). Trimming cost V 1 base and J 7 bases, with 22 bases left between them. CDR3 nucleotides: TGTGCCAGCAGCTTAGACGCTGAGCTTTTAGGAGGAAGCGGGGAGCTGTTTTTT. Translation gives CASSLDAELLGGSGELFF. Complete variable domain (other parts from reference TRBV13 and TRBJ2-2): AAGVIQSPRHLIKEKRETATLKCYPIPRHDTVYWYQQGPGQDPQFLISFYEKMQSDKGSIPDRFSAQQFSDYHSELNMSSLELGDSALYFCASSLDAELLGGSGELFFGEGSRLTVL.

V gene TRBV7-9 combines with J gene TRBJ1-5; 8 bases match TRBD1. Germline CDR1 SEHNR, CDR2 FQNEAQ (reference sequence). V dropped 11 bases and J dropped 10; count of bases not matched to a gene: 16. The CDR3 loop spans 14 amino acids. The CDR3 nucleotides are TGTGCCGTAGCCCTGCAGGGGGCCAGCAGCCCCCAGCATTTT. Its translation: CAVALQGASSPQHF.

The chain combines TRBV4-1 with TRBJ1-6; no clear D gene. V dropped 1 base and J dropped 7 bases, with 14 bases sitting between them. The CDR3 covers 16 residues. The germline V gene has CDR1 MGHRA and CDR2 YSYEKL. The chain's CDR3 is CASSQVVAVGNSPLHF. In DNA, the CDR3 is TGCGCCAGCAGCCAAGTAGTTGCGGTGGGGAATTCACCCCTCCACTTT.

This chain uses TRBV10-3 with TRBJ1-5; D call uncertain. Trimming left V 0 bases short and J 0 bases short, with 6 bases between. Looked up from germline, CDR1 is ENHRY and CDR2 is SYGVKD. This CDR3 contains 15 residues. CDR3 amino acids: CAISESVSSNQPQHF. Written as DNA, the CDR3 is TGTGCCATCAGTGAGTCTGTGAGTAGCAATCAGCCCCAGCATTTT.

The genes are TRBV28 and TRBJ1-4; 8 bases align to TRBD1. The junction had 13 bases not matched to a gene; V was cut back by 6 bases and J by 7 bases. The CDR3 has 16 residues. The germline V gene has CDR1 MDHEN and CDR2 SYDVKM. The CDR3 coding sequence is TGTGCCAGCAGCTCGGACAGGGTGGGGATGTTTGAAAAACTGTTTTTT. Translating it yields CASSSDRVGMFEKLFF.

Notes on this clone: Other DNA sequences within the sample encode an identical CDR3. The rearrangement links TRBV5-1 to TRBJ2-7; the D call may be TRBD1 or TRBD2 (5 bases each). The CDR3 is 13 amino acids. Germline V lookup: CDR1 SGHRS, CDR2 YFSETQ. V was trimmed by 2 bases and J by 3 bases, leaving 9 bases between them. The CDR3 bases are TGCGCCAGCAGCTTCCCAGGGAGCTACGAGCAGTACTTC. The encoded protein is CASSFPGSYEQYF.

The chain is built from TRBV27 and TRBJ2-3; D is undetermined. The CDR3 contains 13 residues. CDR1 and CDR2 (germline): MNHEY, SMNVEV (reference sequence). V lost 6 bases, J lost 3 bases, and 10 bases lay in between. For the CDR3, the DNA is TGTGCCAGCAGCCGGACCCGAACAGATACGCAGTATTTT. Translation gives CASSRTRTDTQYF.

V is TRBV2 and J is TRBJ1-5, with D unresolved. This CDR3 is 14 amino acids long. CDR1 is SNHLY, CDR2 FYNNEI, per germline. The germline V and J ends were trimmed by 2 bases and 7 bases, with 12 bases remaining between them. CDR3 coding DNA: TGTGCCAGCAGTGAAAGAGGGCTTATGCAGCCCCAGCATTTT. Its translation: CASSERGLMQPQHF.

The chain links TRBV5-1 to TRBJ2-7, with 9 positions matching TRBD2. Per germline, CDR1 SGHRS and CDR2 YFSETQ. The CDR3 spans 17 residues. Losses at the gene ends were 2 bases for V and 0 bases for J; bases not matched to a gene: 9. Here the CDR3 reads CASSFQTSGFSSYEQYF. CDR3 DNA: TGCGCCAGCAGCTTCCAAACTAGCGGGTTTAGCTCCTACGAGCAGTACTTC.

The V call is TRBV14, the J call TRBJ1-4, with 8 bases that match TRBD1. Losses at the gene ends were 4 bases for V and 8 bases for J; bases not matched to a gene: 6. This CDR3 contains 14 residues. Germline V CDR1 and CDR2: SGHDN, FVKESK. CDR3 residues: CASSRTGSGEKLFF. CDR3 sequence (DNA): TGTGCCAGCAGCCGGACAGGGTCAGGGGAAAAACTGTTTTTT.